The entry below describes one TCR beta chain. The CDR3 end lies 3 residues beyond the end of the read and is filled in from the germline J gene. The data were taken from a study of Tregs in tolerant kidney transplant recipients. This CDR3 has 14 amino acids. The V segment lost 0 bases and the J segment 7 bases; nucleotides outside the gene matches: 1. Germline values: CDR1 SGHRS, CDR2 YFSETQ. Some clones are missing from TCRdb's copy, which holds only in-frame ones; the method was immunoSEQ multiplex PCR. This table holds tens of thousands of clones. This sample comprised CD8+ T cells from blood, obtained before the transplant. The TCR sequence derives from a human donor who received a combined kidney and bone marrow transplant. The V gene is TRBV5-1, the J gene TRBJ1-6; TRBD1 aligns across 7 bases. The CDR3 region is CASSLGDSNSPLHF. Partial CDR3 DNA: TGCGCCAGCAGCTTGGGGGACAGCAATTCACCC.